This T cell receptor beta chain was recorded in a study of cytomegalovirus exposure and HLA in healthy donors. Study-level results: Previous analysis showed most TCR beta V segments were productive about 87% or about 30% of the time. Later work found most CMV-associated TCR beta chains apparently HLA-restricted.

Comments on this clone: Its antigen is not identified.

From germline, CDR1 is MNHEY and CDR2 SVGAGI. This CDR3 spans 15 amino acids. V lost 5 bases and J lost 0; bases outside the gene matches: 7. In the PCR, 60 Vbeta and 13 Jbeta primers were used. Method: immunoSEQ multiplex PCR; TCRdb's copy keeps in-frame clones and lacks some. The sample carries 100,000 to 150,000 clones, over 70% recorded once. The sequencing sample was made of PBMCs. This receptor was obtained from a young woman in good health and CMV-seronegative. This chain joins TRBV6-5 and TRBJ2-7; TRBD2 aligns across 7 bases. The CDR3 loop is CASSQSGASSYEQYF. CDR3 nucleotide sequence: TGTGCCAGCAGTCAGAGCGGGGCCAGCTCCTACGAGCAGTACTTC.